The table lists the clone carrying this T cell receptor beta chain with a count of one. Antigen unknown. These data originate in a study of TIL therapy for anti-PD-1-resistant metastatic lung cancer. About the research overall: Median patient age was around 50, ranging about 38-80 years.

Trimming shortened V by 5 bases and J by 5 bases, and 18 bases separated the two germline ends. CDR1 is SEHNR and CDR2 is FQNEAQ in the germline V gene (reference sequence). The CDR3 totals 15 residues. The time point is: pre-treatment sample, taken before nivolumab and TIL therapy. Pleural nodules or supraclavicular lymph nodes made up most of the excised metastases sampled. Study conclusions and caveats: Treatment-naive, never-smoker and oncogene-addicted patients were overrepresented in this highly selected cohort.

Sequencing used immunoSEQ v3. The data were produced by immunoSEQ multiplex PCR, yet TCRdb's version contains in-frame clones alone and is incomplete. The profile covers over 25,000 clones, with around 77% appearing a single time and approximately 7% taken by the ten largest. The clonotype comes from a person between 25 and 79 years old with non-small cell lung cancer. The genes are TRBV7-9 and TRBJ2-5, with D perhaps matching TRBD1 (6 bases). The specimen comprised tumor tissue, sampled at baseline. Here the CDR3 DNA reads TGTGCCAGCAGCCCCAGTGGGCAGGGGACCGAGACCCAGTACTTC. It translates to CASSPSGQGTETQYF.